This entry describes one T cell receptor beta chain. Its specificity is not known. The CDR3 loop spans 15 amino acids. Trimming shortened V by 1 base and J by 8 bases, and 15 bases separated the two germline ends. In germline, CDR1 is MNHEY, CDR2 SMNVEV (reference sequence). These data belong to a study of Ad26.COV2.S vaccination and SARS-CoV-2 variants. Noted treatment: 15 to 20 received Ad26.COV2.S at low or high dose, single or two shots; 5 received placebo; per-sample allocation not given. Specimen acquisition occurred on day 63 following the initial vaccine or placebo injection. Overall study findings and caveats: The TCR breadth and depth analyses may have understated or missed part of the total T cell responses.

TCRdb's table, derived via immunoSEQ multiplex PCR, lists solely in-frame clones and lacks some. The sample includes fewer than 400,000 clones, over 80% seen only once; the top ten take under 2.5%. This TCR was recovered from a person aged 18-65 years who received the Ad26.COV2.S COVID-19 vaccine or a placebo. The input for sequencing was peripheral blood, taken in a trial of Ad26.COV2.S vaccine versus placebo. The chain recombines TRBV27 with TRBJ1-5; D might be TRBD1 (5 bases). As DNA, the CDR3 is TGTGCCAGCAGTTTATTGGGTCCCCGAGGGGAGCCCCAGCATTTT. Translating gives CASSLLGPRGEPQHF.